This T cell receptor beta chain was observed in a study of Tregs in tolerant kidney transplant recipients. Study outcomes and limitations: The most relevant donor-specific Treg TCRbeta repertoire apparently came from expansion with activated donor B cells. In tolerant patients, donor-specific Tregs outgrew total Tregs, suggesting antigen-driven expansion. No direct test of biological reproducibility was done here.

Details on this clone: Antigen specificity is unknown.

Looked up from germline, CDR1 is SGHVS and CDR2 is FNYEAQ. Trimming took 8 bases from V and 2 from J, leaving 17 bases between them. There are 15 residues in the CDR3. TCRdb keeps only in-frame clones here, not all; method: immunoSEQ multiplex PCR. The sample comprises about 55,000 clones, around 90% of which are singletons, and over 12% rests with the top ten. Mixed chimerism was transient after nonmyeloablative marrow transplants from related graft donors. Unstimulated Tregs (CD4+CD25+CD127-) and CD4+CD25- non-Tregs were sorted from PBMCs. Sequenced material: CD8+ T cells from blood (PBMCs), taken 24 months after the transplant. The clonotype was recovered from a human patient who received a combined kidney and bone marrow transplant. The T cells may partly be graft donor cells. The V call is TRBV7-6, the J call TRBJ2-3; perhaps TRBD2 as D (5 bases). CDR3 nucleotide sequence: TGTGCCAGCGGTCCTCCCCGGGGATTCACAGATACGCAGTATTTT. This encodes CASGPPRGFTDTQYF.